Listed below are T cell receptor beta chains from one sample, sequenced in a study of T-cell memory formation after mild COVID-19. MiXCR, run by TCRdb on the 5' RACE reads, gives a single entry per CDR3 protein. This table has more than 100,000 distinct CDR3 sequences, about 6% appearing once. Sequencing input: PBMCs or a T cell subset sorted from them (not recorded which). These receptors came from an adult woman who had mild COVID-19 (a few samples of this study predate the infection). Cell type and time point are not known. Both conserved end residues are trimmed from each CDR3.

V gene	CDR3 protein
TRBV4-1	ASSLGQTGGNEQY
TRBV5-1	ASSLGLSSLAYEQY
TRBV2	ASSPLGSGNQPQH
TRBV7-9	ASSLISDQPQH
TRBV7-2	ASSLVGLAGGPGTQY
TRBV18	ASSPSRGTNEQY
TRBV24-1	ATSEPSGAYNEQF
TRBV5-6	ASSFVGGQGHQNYGYT
TRBV29-1	SALTRSGTQY
TRBV5-1	ASSLGQSYNEQF
TRBV7-6	ASSGQQYNEQF
TRBV12-3/TRBV12-4	ASSSTPTSGGNNEQF
TRBV10-3	AIMGTSGGASREQF
TRBV7-8	ASSAGTSGMWEQF
TRBV6-4	ASSDSGTGVYT
TRBV7-7	ASSPQGLNTGELF
TRBV6-6	ASSYGPAYQETQY
TRBV12-3/TRBV12-4	ASSFFFGTNTGELF
TRBV25-1	ASSEFRGSTGELF
TRBV11-2	ASSSTQRNSYNEQF
TRBV5-1	ASSLGGRTQETQY
TRBV12-3/TRBV12-4	ASTSGGAGYT
TRBV9	ASSVATSISYNEQF
TRBV4-3	ASSQDWANEQF
TRBV12-3/TRBV12-4	ASSQTGPSGRVYEQY
TRBV12-3/TRBV12-4	ASRVSLGKLF
TRBV5-4	ASSFGQAARNTEAF
TRBV19	ASSILPAYEQY
TRBV2	ASSEGRRGRYNEQF
TRBV6-2/TRBV6-3	ASSANRGRWDYEQY
TRBV5-1	ASSFSAGGLLTDTQY
TRBV5-1	ASSLAGRGVQNEQF
TRBV4-3	ASSHDVRGYGYT
TRBV10-2	ASSERGARDTQY
TRBV3-1	ASSQMGNEKLF
TRBV6-2/TRBV6-3	ASRSDPGGGEAF
TRBV6-1	ASRIEDSGNTIY
TRBV4-2	ASSQDLGEWDNEQF
TRBV7-6	ASSRTGENEQF
TRBV25-1	ASRGSGNEQF